This T cell receptor beta chain was identified during a study of neurological immune-mediated disorders. Germline V gene lookup returns CDR1 KGHDR and CDR2 SFDVKD. The ends were cut back, 1 base at V and 7 bases at J, with 7 bases in the middle. This CDR3 region has 13 residues. One entry per CDR3 protein, called by TCRdb with MiXCR from the 5' RACE reads. The sample has tens of thousands of distinct CDR3 sequences, less than 5.5% seen once. This clonotype was recorded many times. The sequenced sample consisted of PBMCs. The J gene is TRBJ2-1, the V gene TRBV24-1, with D hard to call. This sequence originates from a man younger than 40 with multiple sclerosis. Here the CDR3 reads CATSDFNSNEQFF. The CDR3 bases are TGTGCCACCAGTGATTTCAATTCGAATGAGCAGTTCTTC.